One and the same sample provided the 4 T cell receptor beta chains below, sequenced in a study of shared clonotypes between healthy human individuals. Assay: immunoSEQ multiplex PCR; the TCRdb copy retains only in-frame clones and omits some. The table lists over 1.5 million clones, 95% to 99% of them singletons. The sample was naive CD4+ T cells sorted from blood. Stated subset: CD45RA+ positively selected. These receptors were collected from a man younger than 45 in good health.

The chain carries TRBV7-9 and TRBJ2-1, with D perhaps matching TRBD2 (6 bases). Germline V gene sequence: CDR1 SEHNR, CDR2 FQNEAQ (reference sequence). The CDR3 sequence is 14 residues long. Trimming took off 1 base at V and 10 bases at J, with 14 bases between the two ends. CDR3 DNA: TGTGCCAGCAGCTTAGGAGGACTACCTGTAGAGCAGTTCTTC. Protein sequence: CASSLGGLPVEQFF.

The chain joins TRBV28 to TRBJ2-1, with 10 bases matching TRBD2. J lost 5 bases, V lost 2 bases, and 9 bases had no gene match. Germline values: CDR1 MDHEN, CDR2 SYDVKM. The CDR3 extends over 17 amino acids. CDR3 region: CASSLVSEREGNNEQFF. The DNA for the CDR3 is TGTGCCAGCAGTTTAGTGTCGGAGCGGGAGGGGAACAATGAGCAGTTCTTC.

This sequence joins TRBV28 and TRBJ2-7; 10 bases match TRBD1. This CDR3 spans 17 amino acids. J gave up 4 bases and V 4 bases, and 13 bases lay outside the gene matches. Germline values: CDR1 MDHEN, CDR2 SYDVKM. The CDR3 DNA sequence: TGTGCCAGCAGTTCCCCATCCGACAGGGGGCTAATATACGAGCAGTACTTC. Protein: CASSSPSDRGLIYEQYF. The whole variable domain, filled in from reference TRBV28 and TRBJ2-7, reads DVKVTQSSRYLVKRTGEKVFLECVQDMDHENMFWYRQDPGLGLRLIYFSYDVKMKEKGDIPEGYSVSREKKERFSLILESASTNQTSMYLCASSSPSDRGLIYEQYFGPGTRLTVT.

The chain is built from TRBV6-4 and TRBJ2-2; D unclear. The CDR3 contains 16 residues. V gave up 5 bases and J gave up 2 bases, with 15 bases separating them. From germline, CDR1 is MRHNA and CDR2 SNTAGT. The CDR3 DNA reads TGTGCCAGCAGTCCCGTTCTTCGTCCCAACACCGGGGAGCTGTTTTTT. Translation: CASSPVLRPNTGELFF.